The present TCR beta chain was sequenced within a study of Ad26.COV2.S vaccination and SARS-CoV-2 variants. Findings and limits, study-wide: Vaccine and placebo recipients had similar non-spike TCR breadth.

Treatment in this sample: approximately 18 received Ad26.COV2.S at low or high dose, single or two shots; roughly five received placebo; per-sample allocation not given. Sampling took place 63 days after the first vaccine or placebo injection. Regarding this clone: Its antigen is not known.

Clones were read by immunoSEQ multiplex PCR, and TCRdb kept only the in-frame ones, dropping some. The data show about 440,000 clones, 87% seen once. Germline loops: CDR1 SGDLS, CDR2 YYNGEE. This CDR3 comprises 14 residues. The V gene lost 3 bases and the J gene lost 3 bases, with 13 bases spanning the gap. The receptor was derived from a person aged 18-60 years who received the Ad26.COV2.S COVID-19 vaccine or a placebo. The chain has TRBV9 and TRBJ2-7; tentatively, D is TRBD2 (7 bases). The specimen was peripheral blood, collected in a trial of Ad26.COV2.S vaccine versus placebo. In DNA, the CDR3 is TGTGCCAGCAGCGCTGGGGGAGGGGGCTACGAGCAGTACTTC. Its translation is CASSAGGGGYEQYF.